What follows is one T cell receptor beta chain and its context. Antigen unknown. The sample originates from a study of shared clonotypes between healthy human individuals. Healthy HIV-negative adults without recent acute infections or vaccinations served as donors. V dropped 4 bases and J dropped 1 base, with 17 bases sitting between them. Germline CDR1 is SGHNT and CDR2 is YYREEE (reference sequence). The CDR3 runs to 16 residues. Data came from immunoSEQ multiplex PCR; TCRdb stores just in-frame clones and leaves some out. The table records some 500,000 clones, 90% to 96% of them present only once. Notes on the study in general: Naive subsets usually exceeded memory subsets in estimated richness.

Sequenced material: naive CD4+ T cells sorted from blood. As for subset: CD45RA+ positively selected. The clonotype was recovered from a woman aged 30 to 39 in good health. The V gene is TRBV5-4, the J gene TRBJ2-5; possibly TRBD2 for D (5 bases). The CDR3 sequence is CASSRLGSGSQETQYF. DNA of the CDR3: TGTGCCAGCAGCCGGCTGGGCAGCGGCTCCCAAGAGACCCAGTACTTC. Full variable domain (remainder filled in from reference TRBV5-4 and TRBJ2-5): ETGVTQSPTHLIKTRGQQVTLRCSSQSGHNTVSWYQQALGQGPQFIFQYYREEENGRGNFPPRFSGLQFPNYSSELNVNALELDDSALYLCASSRLGSGSQETQYFGPGTRLLVL.